These T cell receptor beta chains were read from a single sample in a study of T-cell memory formation after mild COVID-19. TCRdb re-called the 5' RACE reads through MiXCR, storing one row per CDR3 protein. The table records about 140,000 distinct CDR3 sequences, 15% to 20% of them present only once. The material sequenced was PBMCs or a T cell subset sorted from them (not recorded which). The receptors here all came from an adult woman who had mild COVID-19 (a few samples of this study predate the infection). Cell type and time point are not known. The CDR3 runs from the conserved cysteine through the conserved F or W. A D gene is named only where the DNA matches it firmly. Not every row has a clone size; where given, it reads once, few, many or a size class.

>few|-|13|TRBJ2-3|TRBV6-6
TGTGCCAGCAGTTACTCGTACGGAGATACGCAGTATTTT
CASSYSYGDTQYF
>-|TRBD2|17|TRBJ2-2|TRBV9
TGTGCCAGCAGCGGAATTCTAGCGGGAATAAACACCGGGGAGCTGTTTTTT
CASSGILAGINTGELFF
>few|-|13|TRBJ1-2|TRBV5-1
TGCGCCAGCAGCCCCGGGAAGACCTATGGCTACACCTTC
CASSPGKTYGYTF
>many|-|14|TRBJ2-6|TRBV14
TGTGCCAGCAGCCCAAGGGCTGGGGCCAACGTCCTGACTTTC
CASSPRAGANVLTF
>few|TRBD2|14|TRBJ2-7|TRBV4-3
TGCGCCAGCAGCCCCTGGGATAGCGGGTACGAGCAGTACTTC
CASSPWDSGYEQYF
>few|-|14|TRBJ1-2|TRBV5-1
TGCGCCAGCAGCTGGGGGGGTGAAAACTATGGCTACACCTTC
CASSWGGENYGYTF
>-|TRBD2|17|TRBJ2-3|TRBV11-2
TGTGCCAGCAGCTTAGACCGGCTAGCGGGAGGAACAGATACGCAGTATTTT
CASSLDRLAGGTDTQYF
>-|-|15|TRBJ1-4|TRBV5-1
TGCGCCAGCAGCCCGGGGGCAGAGACGATTGAAAAACTGTTTTTT
CASSPGAETIEKLFF
>many|-|14|TRBJ1-6|TRBV7-2
TGTGCCAGCAGCTTCCGGGGGCGGGATTCACCCCTCCACTTT
CASSFRGRDSPLHF
>-|-|13|TRBJ1-2|TRBV20-1
TGCAGTGTCCCGAAGGGAGGCAACTATGGCTACACCTTC
CSVPKGGNYGYTF
>few|-|13|TRBJ2-3|TRBV7-9
TGTGCCAGCAGCCCCGAGGGCGGGACGACGCAGTATTTT
CASSPEGGTTQYF
>few|-|17|TRBJ2-1|TRBV11-2
TGTGCCAGCAGCTTACGGTTGACAGGACCCACCTACAATGAGCAGTTCTTC
CASSLRLTGPTYNEQFF
>-|TRBD1|13|TRBJ1-1|TRBV7-9
TGTGCCAGCAGCTCTCGACAGGGAAACGAAGCTTTCTTT
CASSSRQGNEAFF
>few|-|13|TRBJ1-6|TRBV11-3
TGTGCCAGCAGCCCAAGTCCGGGCCGATCAATCCACTTT
CASSPSPGRSIHF
>-|TRBD2|16|TRBJ2-7|TRBV6-2/TRBV6-3
TGTGCCAGCAGTACCGGGACTAGCGGGAGGGACTACGAGCAGTACTTC
CASSTGTSGRDYEQYF
>few|-|14|TRBJ1-5|TRBV3-1
TGTGCCAGCAGCCAAACAGGCCTCAATCAGCCCCAGCATTTT
CASSQTGLNQPQHF
>few|TRBD2|16|TRBJ2-3|TRBV30
TGTGCCTGGAGTGTCCGAAGCGGGAGGGCCGAGGGTACGCAGTATTTT
CAWSVRSGRAEGTQYF
>many|-|14|TRBJ2-1|TRBV5-1
TGCGCCAGCAGCTCCGACCCTGACACCTCCGAGCAGTTCTTC
CASSSDPDTSEQFF
>-|-|13|TRBJ1-1|TRBV12-3/TRBV12-4
TGTGCCAGCAGTGTCGGGGGGGTACGACGGGCTTTCTTT
CASSVGGVRRAFF
>-|-|14|TRBJ1-2|TRBV25-1
TGTGCCAGCAGTGTGATGGACAGCAACTATGGCTACACCTTC
CASSVMDSNYGYTF
>many|TRBD2|16|TRBJ2-3|TRBV2
TGTGCCAGCAGTGAATCTACTAGCGGGGGGGCAGATACGCAGTATTTT
CASSESTSGGADTQYF
>-|-|12|TRBJ1-2|TRBV12-3/TRBV12-4
TGTGCCAGCAGTAACAGCTTCAATGGCTACACCTTC
CASSNSFNGYTF
>once|-|11|TRBJ2-1|TRBV29-1
TGCGGCTTGGGGGGTTTCAATGAGCAGTTCTTC
CGLGGFNEQFF
>few|-|15|TRBJ2-3|TRBV12-3/TRBV12-4
TGTGCCAGCAGGCGTCACGGGAGTGGCACAGATACGCAGTATTTT
CASRRHGSGTDTQYF
>-|-|13|TRBJ2-6|TRBV20-1
TGCAGTGCCCCGGGCTCTGGGGCCAACGTCCTGACTTTC
CSAPGSGANVLTF
>-|-|11|TRBJ2-3|TRBV11-2
TGTGCCAGCAGCTTAGCGGGGGAGGCCCATTTT
CASSLAGEAHF
>-|-|13|TRBJ2-3|TRBV12-3/TRBV12-4
TGTGCCAGCAGACGAGGCGGCGGGGATACGCAGTATTTT
CASRRGGGDTQYF
>few|-|15|TRBJ2-1|TRBV7-3
TGTGCCAGCAGCTCCCTTGGGAGCTCCTACAATGAGCAGTTCTTC
CASSSLGSSYNEQFF
>-|-|14|TRBJ2-3|TRBV5-1
TGCGCCAGCAGCGGGGGTTTCACGGCAGATACGCAGTATTTT
CASSGGFTADTQYF
>-|TRBD2|16|TRBJ2-2|TRBV5-5
TGTGCCAGCAGCGAGGCTAGCGGGGGAACCACCGGGGAGCTGTTTTTT
CASSEASGGTTGELFF
>-|TRBD1|14|TRBJ2-2|TRBV6-5
TGTGCCAGCAGCCACACAGGGGGACCCGGGGAGCTGTTTTTT
CASSHTGGPGELFF
>-|-|13|TRBJ2-1|TRBV6-2/TRBV6-3
TGTGCCAGCAGTGACCAAGGGTACAATGAGCAGTTCTTC
CASSDQGYNEQFF
>many|TRBD1|16|TRBJ2-5|TRBV7-2
TGTGCCAGCAGCCCCCAATACGACAGGGGACAAGAGACCCAGTACTTC
CASSPQYDRGQETQYF
>-|-|16|TRBJ2-3|TRBV15
TGTGCCACCAGCAGAGATCGGACACTAAGCACAGATACGCAGTATTTT
CATSRDRTLSTDTQYF
>few|-|14|TRBJ1-1|TRBV18
TGTGCCAGCAGAACCGGGACCGGGAACACTGAAGCTTTCTTT
CASRTGTGNTEAFF
>many|-|12|TRBJ1-4|TRBV7-9
TGTGCCAGCAGCCCAGCGGGTGGGAGACTGTTTTTT
CASSPAGGRLFF
>few|-|11|TRBJ1-1|TRBV5-1
TGCGCCAGCGGAGGGGATACTGAAGCTTTCTTT
CASGGDTEAFF
>few|TRBD1|14|TRBJ2-7|TRBV12-3/TRBV12-4
TGTGCCAGCGGAACCGGGACAGGGCTCTACGAGCAGTACTTC
CASGTGTGLYEQYF
>-|-|14|TRBJ2-1|TRBV29-1
TGCAGCGTTGTCCTCATGACTGGGGTCAATGAGCAGTTCTTC
CSVVLMTGVNEQFF
>few|-|15|TRBJ2-6|TRBV5-1
TGCGCCAGCGAACCGCAGGGGTCTGGGGCCAACGTCCTGACTTTC
CASEPQGSGANVLTF
>many|-|12|TRBJ2-5|TRBV29-1
TGCAGCGTTGTGTGGGGAGAAGAGACCCAGTACTTC
CSVVWGEETQYF
>-|-|15|TRBJ2-1|TRBV7-8
TGTGCCAGCAGCCTAAAATCCCCGGGCCCAGGTGAGCAGTTCTTC
CASSLKSPGPGEQFF
>few|TRBD2|14|TRBJ2-1|TRBV2
TGTGCCAGCAGCGGGACTAGCGGGGGGACACAGCAGTTCTTC
CASSGTSGGTQQFF
>few|-|12|TRBJ1-1|TRBV7-9
TGTGCCAGCAGCTTCGTAGGGTCCGAAGCTTTCTTT
CASSFVGSEAFF
>few|TRBD1|16|TRBJ1-2|TRBV5-1
TGCGCCAGCAGCTTGGGTGGACAGGGAGTCAGCTATGGCTACACCTTC
CASSLGGQGVSYGYTF
>-|-|15|TRBJ2-3|TRBV20-1
TGCAGTGCGATGAGGGGTTCCCGAGGCACAGATACGCAGTATTTT
CSAMRGSRGTDTQYF
>-|-|12|TRBJ2-5|TRBV7-2
TGTGCCAGCAGCCCCGACTGGACATCCCAGTACTTC
CASSPDWTSQYF
>-|TRBD2|16|TRBJ2-1|TRBV12-3/TRBV12-4
TGTGCCAGCAGTTTCCGGACTAGCGGGAGAAACAATGAGCAGTTCTTC
CASSFRTSGRNNEQFF
>few|-|15|TRBJ2-1|TRBV9
TGTGCCAGCAGCGCCCCCGGGGCGGTTCACAATGAGCAGTTCTTC
CASSAPGAVHNEQFF